This TCR beta chain came from a study of control samples from healthy donors and cancer patients. Sequenced by immunoSEQ multiplex PCR; TCRdb stores in-frame clones only, minus some. The table records 65,000 to 95,000 clones, around 87% of them present only once. The V gene end was trimmed by 4 bases and the J gene end by 3 bases; junction bases not matched to a gene: 4. Germline V gene lookup returns CDR1 SGHKS and CDR2 YYEKEE (reference sequence). The CDR3 loop spans 13 amino acids. This TCR was recovered from a man between 45 and 60 years old in good health. V usage is TRBV5-5 and J usage is TRBJ2-7; TRBD2 agrees at 7 bases. The sample taken for sequencing was blood. CDR3 residues: CASSHGTIYEQYF. CDR3 DNA: TGTGCCAGCAGCCACGGGACTATCTACGAGCAGTACTTC.